This entry lists 18 T cell receptor beta chains sequenced from one sample in a study of shared clonotypes between healthy human individuals (dated by TCRdb to the early 2020s). Library preparation employed the immunoSEQ multiplex PCR assay. Sourced from immuneACCESS, this table was stored by TCRdb with only in-frame sequences that have V and J called. A share of the clones is absent; for the studies checked, an unresolved V gene accounts for under half, and the remainder has no known explanation. Within this sample are 2 million to 2.5 million clones, with about nine tenths of them counted one time only. The ten largest account for around 0.38% of the sample. The specimen was naive CD4+ T cells from PBMCs. Taken with the paper, the label for cell subset or site translates to: CD45RA+ positively selected. The receptors derive from a young man in good health. Some clones in this sample may be carry-over from other donors' samples.

This clone was seen more than once but under ten times. The gene calls are TRBV20-1 and TRBJ1-3; D gene unclear. With 6 bases removed from V and 4 bases from J, the gap between germline ends came to 7 bases. CDR3 length: 11 amino acids. In germline, CDR1 is DFQATT, CDR2 SNEGSKA (reference sequence). DNA of the CDR3: TGCAGTGCAACAAGCGGAAACACCATATATTTT. It specifies CSATSGNTIYF.

To note about this clone: The same CDR3 arises from other DNA sequences in this sample as well. The V gene is TRBV7-9, the J gene TRBJ1-4, with a possible D match to TRBD1 (5 bases). The CDR3 spans 14 residues. The V gene's germline CDR1 is SEHNR and CDR2 FQNEAQ (reference sequence). The V end was cut by 5 bases, the J end by 5 bases, with 12 bases between. The DNA of the CDR3 is TGTGCCAGCAGCCTGACCCAGGGAAATGAAAAACTGTTTTTT. It translates to CASSLTQGNEKLFF. Full variable domain (remainder filled in from reference TRBV7-9 and TRBJ1-4): DTGVSQNPRHKITKRGQNVTFRCDPISEHNRLYWYRQTLGQGPEFLTYFQNEAQLEKSRLLSDRFSAERPKGSFSTLEIQRTEQGDSAMYLCASSLTQGNEKLFFGSGTQLSVL.

CDR3 region: CASGASGTSNTGELFF. The CDR3, as DNA: TGTGCCAGCGGAGCCTCCGGGACTAGTAACACCGGGGAGCTGTTTTTT. V usage is TRBV6-6 and J usage is TRBJ2-2; 8 bases are shared with TRBD2. The V and J ends lost 8 bases and 2 bases, in that order; junction bases with no gene match: 10. CDR1 is MNHNY, CDR2 SVGAGI, per germline (reference sequence). This CDR3 is 16 amino acids long.

The rearrangement uses TRBV6-1 and TRBJ1-2, with 7 nucleotides matching TRBD1. The germline gives CDR1 MNHNS, CDR2 SASEGT. The CDR3 length is 16 residues. Germline trimming cut 3 bases from V and 3 bases from J; bases unmatched to any gene: 10. The CDR3 reads CASSDNPRQGDYGYTF. The CDR3 DNA is TGTGCCAGCAGTGATAACCCACGACAGGGCGACTATGGCTACACCTTC.

The rearrangement joins TRBV27 to TRBJ2-4; 8 bases agree with TRBD1. CDR3 length equals 14 residues. The V and J ends lost 7 bases and 7 bases, in that order; junction bases with no gene match: 9. Germline CDR1 MNHEY, CDR2 SMNVEV (reference sequence). CDR3 region: CASTYQGANNIQYF. Written as DNA, the CDR3 is TGTGCCAGCACATACCAGGGGGCGAATAACATTCAGTACTTC.

The rearrangement links TRBV19 to TRBJ1-2, with 8 nucleotides matching TRBD1. V shed 4 bases, J shed 3 bases, and the junction held 7 bases outside the gene matches. CDR3 length: 15 residues. Germline V gene data show CDR1 as LNHDA and CDR2 as SQIVND (reference sequence). DNA for the CDR3: TGTGCCAGTAGTACCCAACAGGGGGAGGACTATGGCTACACCTTC. As protein: CASSTQQGEDYGYTF.

The V and J genes are TRBV6-5 and TRBJ1-5, with TRBD1 as a possible D gene (6 bases). CDR1 is MNHEY, CDR2 SVGAGI, per germline. Trimming removed 6 bases from V and 6 bases from J, with 18 bases in between. CDR3 length equals 15 residues. The CDR3 protein is CASSSSGGLGQPQHF. The CDR3 DNA follows: TGTGCCAGCAGCTCCTCGGGGGGGCTTGGTCAGCCCCAGCATTTT.

This CDR3 is CASSPLEGYEQYF. CDR3 bases: TGTGCCAGCAGTCCCTTAGAGGGCTACGAGCAGTACTTC. The chain uses TRBV27 and TRBJ2-7, with D perhaps matching TRBD2 (5 bases). Between the trimmed V and J ends, which lost 5 bases and 3 bases, there was a span of 11 bases. This CDR3 has 13 residues. In germline, CDR1 is MNHEY, CDR2 SMNVEV (reference sequence).

J is TRBJ2-1 and V is TRBV4-1; D is perhaps TRBD1 (5 bases). The V gene's germline CDR1 is MGHRA and CDR2 YSYEKL. This CDR3 comprises 16 residues. V was pared by 0 bases and J by 5 bases, with 14 bases between. The CDR3 spells CASSQEFRRQNNEQFF. The DNA of the CDR3 is TGCGCCAGCAGCCAAGAATTTAGGAGACAGAACAATGAGCAGTTCTTC.

Details on this clone: The sample holds other DNA sequences that translate to the same CDR3. V usage is TRBV10-3 and J usage is TRBJ1-2; tentatively, D is TRBD1 (5 bases). The germline V gene encodes CDR1 ENHRY and CDR2 SYGVKD. This CDR3 is 12 amino acids long. Trimming stripped 0 bases from V and 8 bases from J, with 7 bases between. The CDR3 spells CAISESGVGYTF. The CDR3 DNA follows: TGTGCCATCAGTGAGTCAGGGGTCGGCTACACCTTC.

Concerning this clone itself: The sample holds other DNA sequences that translate to the same CDR3. This rearrangement joins TRBV2 to TRBJ2-3, with D unclear. Germline loops: CDR1 SNHLY, CDR2 FYNNEI. V was pared by 3 bases and J by 2 bases, with 6 bases between. This CDR3 contains 13 residues. The CDR3 here is CASSDGTTDTQYF. CDR3 DNA: TGTGCCAGCAGTGACGGCACCACAGATACGCAGTATTTT.

V is TRBV6-6 and J is TRBJ2-5; 9 bases agree with TRBD2. The CDR3 is made up of 14 amino acids. J lost 6 bases, V lost 6 bases, and 8 bases had no gene match. Germline values: CDR1 MNHNY, CDR2 SVGAGI (reference sequence). The CDR3 here is CASRVVAGVKTQYF. CDR3 coding DNA: TGTGCCAGCAGGGTGGTAGCGGGGGTGAAGACCCAGTACTTC.

The chain couples TRBV28 to TRBJ1-1; D is undetermined. The CDR3 consists of 13 residues. Germline V gene sequence: CDR1 MDHEN, CDR2 SYDVKM. V was cut by 4 bases and J by 3 bases, with 9 bases left in between. CDR3 coding DNA: TGTGCCAGCAGTTATCGTGGGGACACTGAAGCTTTCTTT. Translation: CASSYRGDTEAFF.

This clone was picked up one time. V and J are TRBV2 and TRBJ2-1; D possibly uses TRBD1 or TRBD2 (5 bases each). The ends were cut back, 6 bases at V and 9 bases at J, with 15 bases in the middle. Per the germline V gene, CDR1 is SNHLY and CDR2 is FYNNEI. CDR3 length equals 13 residues. Here the CDR3 DNA reads TGTGCCAGCAGATTAGGGACGTGGGGTGAGCAGTTCTTC. This encodes CASRLGTWGEQFF.

This chain uses TRBV28 with TRBJ1-2, with D hard to call. The CDR3 covers 13 residues. Germline V gene sequence: CDR1 MDHEN, CDR2 SYDVKM. The ends were cut back, 2 bases at V and 0 bases at J, with 4 bases in the middle. The CDR3 sequence is CASSLMTNYGYTF. In DNA form, the CDR3 reads TGTGCCAGCAGTTTAATGACTAACTATGGCTACACCTTC.

The gene calls are TRBV28 and TRBJ2-3, with 8 bases fitting TRBD2. Germline CDR1 and CDR2: MDHEN and SYDVKM. CDR3 size: 17 residues. Trimming took 2 bases from V and 1 from J; bases not matched to a gene: 8. CDR3 DNA sequence: TGTGCCAGCAGTTTACGGACACTAGCGGTGGGCACAGATACGCAGTATTTT. It codes for CASSLRTLAVGTDTQYF.

This chain connects TRBV7-9 to TRBJ1-3; D is uncertain. Germline CDR1 reads SEHNR; CDR2 reads FQNEAQ (reference sequence). The CDR3 spans 14 residues. V lost 5 bases and J 3 bases, leaving 11 bases between the germline ends. The CDR3 DNA reads as TGTGCCAGCAGCCAACGGGGTAGTGGAAACACCATATATTTT. This encodes CASSQRGSGNTIYF.

This clone was recorded once. The chain has TRBV6-5 and TRBJ2-7; possible D gene TRBD2, 6 bases. This CDR3 has 12 amino acids. CDR1 is MNHEY, CDR2 SVGAGI, per germline. Trimming left V 6 bases short and J 6 bases short, with 12 bases between. The CDR3 loop reads CASSLGLSEQYF. In DNA form, the CDR3 reads TGTGCCAGCAGCCTGGGACTTTCCGAGCAGTACTTC.